These T cell receptor beta chains were read from a single sample in a study of T cell repertoires in cytomegalovirus infection. Which antigens these TCRs recognize remains unknown. TCRdb processed the reads anew with MiXCR; each CDR3 protein has one entry. Here the sample spans about 360,000 distinct CDR3 sequences, about 35% being singletons. This specimen was cultured PBMCs, taken from culture after CMV antigen stimulation. All receptors come from a human donor in good health (CMV status not recorded). Some clones in this sample may be carry-over from other donors' samples. Each CDR3 is given with its conserved first and last residue. Each record gives: CDR3 DNA, CDR3 protein, J gene, D gene, clone size, V gene. A D gene is named only where the DNA matches it firmly. Not every row has a clone size; where given, it reads once, few, many or a size class.

TGTGCCAGCAGCGAACAACAGGGGAGGGTCTACGAGCAGTACTTC	CASSEQQGRVYEQYF	TRBJ2-7	.	.	TRBV6-2/TRBV6-3
TGTGCCAGCAGCGCAGGACTAGCGGGCACGCAAGAGACCCAGTACTTC	CASSAGLAGTQETQYF	TRBJ2-5	TRBD2	.	TRBV7-9
TGTGCCAGCAGCGGTCGACTTTTTCTTAGCACAGATACGCAGTATTTT	CASSGRLFLSTDTQYF	TRBJ2-3	.	few	TRBV7-8
TGTGCCAGCAGTTTAATTGGGACGACAGATACGCAGTATTTT	CASSLIGTTDTQYF	TRBJ2-3	.	.	TRBV27
TGTGCCAGCAGTGAATCGGGACTAGCGGGAGAGACCCAGTACTTC	CASSESGLAGETQYF	TRBJ2-5	TRBD2	.	TRBV6-1
TGTGCCATCAGCGGCAGGGAACGTAGGAAACTGTTTTTT	CAISGRERRKLFF	TRBJ1-4	.	.	TRBV10-3
TGTGCCAGCAGACCGAGGGGAGTTGAAGTGGTGACCCAGTACTTC	CASRPRGVEVVTQYF	TRBJ2-5	.	.	TRBV7-9
TGCGCCAGCAGCTTGGGACGGGCCACTGAAGCTTTCTTT	CASSLGRATEAFF	TRBJ1-1	.	.	TRBV5-1
TGTGCCAGCAGCCAAGATAGAGGACAGGGTCATCAGCCCCAGCATTTT	CASSQDRGQGHQPQHF	TRBJ1-5	TRBD1	few	TRBV4-2
TGTGCCAGCAGATATGACGGGGGGCAAGAGACCCAGTACTTC	CASRYDGGQETQYF	TRBJ2-5	TRBD2	few	TRBV6-2/TRBV6-3
TGTGCCAGTAGTATGAGGCCGTTGGAGACCCAGTACTTC	CASSMRPLETQYF	TRBJ2-5	.	.	TRBV19
TGTGCCAGCAGCCGTGGGACAGGGAGCTCCACAGATACGCAGTATTTT	CASSRGTGSSTDTQYF	TRBJ2-3	TRBD1	few	TRBV7-9
TGTGCCAGCAGACTCCCGGTCCATGAGCAGTTCTTC	CASRLPVHEQFF	TRBJ2-1	.	few	TRBV7-2
TGTGCCAGCAGCTCCCGGGACAGGGCAGAGACCCAGTACTTC	CASSSRDRAETQYF	TRBJ2-5	TRBD1	.	TRBV7-2
TGTGCCAGCAGCGTAGAAGGACTAGCGGTCAATGAGCAGTTCTTC	CASSVEGLAVNEQFF	TRBJ2-1	TRBD2	.	TRBV9
TGTGCCAGCAGCTTAGGTGGCAGTACACAAGAGACCCAGTACTTC	CASSLGGSTQETQYF	TRBJ2-5	.	.	TRBV7-2
TGTGCCAGCAGCTTAAGCTCCCATGCTGGAAACACCATATATTTT	CASSLSSHAGNTIYF	TRBJ1-3	.	few	TRBV11-3
TGTGCCAGCACCATAGACGGACGATGGACCGGCTACACCTTC	CASTIDGRWTGYTF	TRBJ1-2	.	.	TRBV12-3/TRBV12-4
TGTGCCAGCAGCTTAGATGTCATAGAGAATCAGCCCCAGCATTTT	CASSLDVIENQPQHF	TRBJ1-5	.	few	TRBV7-8
TGTGCCAGCAGCTTACTAGCGCGACCCTACGAGCAGTACTTC	CASSLLARPYEQYF	TRBJ2-7	.	many	TRBV7-2
TGCAGTGCAAGCGAGGGACACCCAAAGAATTCACCCCTCCACTTT	CSASEGHPKNSPLHF	TRBJ1-6	.	.	TRBV20-1
TGTGCCAGCAGGGACGGTGGGGTTGAAAAACTGTTTTTT	CASRDGGVEKLFF	TRBJ1-4	.	.	TRBV28
TGTGCCATCAGCCCACAGGGGTACACTGAAGCTTTCTTT	CAISPQGYTEAFF	TRBJ1-1	TRBD1	.	TRBV10-3
TGTGCCAGCAGCTTCCAACAGGGGGGCTATGGCTACACCTTC	CASSFQQGGYGYTF	TRBJ1-2	TRBD1	many	TRBV7-2
TGTGCCAGCGGGAGCAGGGGCGAGCACTCTGGAAACACCATATATTTT	CASGSRGEHSGNTIYF	TRBJ1-3	.	.	TRBV6-6
TGCAGTGCCTCGGGACGTAGCACAGATACGCAGTATTTT	CSASGRSTDTQYF	TRBJ2-3	.	.	TRBV20-1
TGTGCCAGCAAACCCCTCCTCCGTGGGGATACGCAGTATTTT	CASKPLLRGDTQYF	TRBJ2-3	.	few	TRBV12-3/TRBV12-4
TGTGCCAGCAGCTTTGTTGACAGAAGCGGAAACACCATATATTTT	CASSFVDRSGNTIYF	TRBJ1-3	.	many	TRBV7-2
TGTGCCAGTAGTGCCTATTTACGAGGGTATGGCTACACCTTC	CASSAYLRGYGYTF	TRBJ1-2	.	.	TRBV19
TGTGCCAGCAGTTTATGGGGGGGTGAGACCCAGTACTTC	CASSLWGGETQYF	TRBJ2-5	TRBD2	many	TRBV27
TGTGCCAGCACCCTGAGAGTCCAAGAGACCCAGTACTTC	CASTLRVQETQYF	TRBJ2-5	.	.	TRBV12-3/TRBV12-4
TGTGCCATCAGTGAGTCGGGTCAAGATACGCAGTATTTT	CAISESGQDTQYF	TRBJ2-3	.	.	TRBV10-3
TGCGCCAGCAGCTTGGGCCCTACCCGACAGAACACTGAAGCTTTCTTT	CASSLGPTRQNTEAFF	TRBJ1-1	.	.	TRBV5-1
TGTGCCAGCAGACTACTAAGGGGGTTGGCTCGCGAGCAGTACTTC	CASRLLRGLAREQYF	TRBJ2-7	.	.	TRBV6-5
TGTGCCAGCAGCTACAGATGGGGGTCTGAAGCTTTCTTT	CASSYRWGSEAFF	TRBJ1-1	.	.	TRBV7-2
TGTGCCAGCAGCTTAGGAGCGGGAGGGCCGTCAGATACGCAGTATTTT	CASSLGAGGPSDTQYF	TRBJ2-3	TRBD2	.	TRBV11-3
TGCGCCAGCAGCCGCCTTATTCTAGCGGGAGACTACAATGAGCAGTTCTTC	CASSRLILAGDYNEQFF	TRBJ2-1	TRBD2	.	TRBV4-1
TGTGCCAGCAGATCCCCTTGGGCGGATACGCAGTATTTT	CASRSPWADTQYF	TRBJ2-3	.	many	TRBV12-3/TRBV12-4
TGTGCCAGCAGTATCTGGACAGGGGCGAACACTGAAGCTTTCTTT	CASSIWTGANTEAFF	TRBJ1-1	TRBD1	few	TRBV6-1
TGTGCCAGCTCACCGCTGACTCTTCGGGACACCGGGGAGCTGTTTTTT	CASSPLTLRDTGELFF	TRBJ2-2	.	.	TRBV18
TGTGCCAGCAGTCCCCTCCGAATCCGGCCGGGGCTCTTC	CASSPLRIRPGLF	TRBJ2-1	.	few	TRBV28
TGTGCCAGCAGCGATACGGGGGGAGGAGGCAAAAACATTCAGTACTTC	CASSDTGGGGKNIQYF	TRBJ2-4	TRBD2	.	TRBV7-6
TGCGCCAGCAGCGGGGGACTAGCGGATCACAATGAGCAGTTCTTC	CASSGGLADHNEQFF	TRBJ2-1	TRBD2	.	TRBV5-1
TGTGCCAGCAGTTACTATAGAGTGGCGGGGAACACTGAAGCTTTCTTT	CASSYYRVAGNTEAFF	TRBJ1-1	.	.	TRBV6-5
TGTGCCAGCAGCTTAGGGACAGGGGATGGAGATACGCAGTATTTT	CASSLGTGDGDTQYF	TRBJ2-3	TRBD1	many	TRBV7-8